These 8 T cell receptor beta chains were all obtained from the same sample, sequenced in a study of blood T cell repertoires in COVID-19. Generated by immunoSEQ multiplex PCR, the TCRdb table keeps only in-frame clones and is missing some. The sample yields 200,000 to 250,000 clones, 84% seen once. Material: peripheral blood. Receptors were obtained from a man over 45 with active or convalescent COVID-19.

This chain connects TRBV15 to TRBJ2-3; 8 bases map to TRBD2. The CDR3 has 15 amino acids. From germline, CDR1 is LNHNV and CDR2 YYDKDF (reference sequence). Trimming took 5 bases from V and 1 from J; bases not matched to a gene: 5. DNA of the CDR3: TGTGCCACCAGCCCCCTACTAGCGGGCACAGATACGCAGTATTTT. It specifies CATSPLLAGTDTQYF.

The chain couples TRBV28 to TRBJ2-6, with 12 bases aligning to TRBD2. V gave up 4 bases and J gave up 1 base; unmatched junction bases: 14. Germline CDR1 and CDR2: MDHEN and SYDVKM. The CDR3 length is 21 residues. CDR3 loop: CASSYVRASGREGSGANVLTF. The CDR3 nucleotides are TGTGCCAGCAGTTACGTTAGGGCTAGCGGGAGGGAAGGGTCTGGGGCCAACGTCCTGACTTTC.

This clone was seen once. V is TRBV5-1 and J is TRBJ1-1; no firm D call. The CDR3 extends over 12 amino acids. Germline CDR1 is SGHRS and CDR2 is YFSETQ. Trimming left V 5 bases short and J 5 bases short, with 10 bases between. The CDR3 nucleotides read TGCGCCAGCAGTTATAGCGGGACTGAAGCTTTCTTT. This gives the protein CASSYSGTEAFF.

The gene calls are TRBV18 and TRBJ1-6; tentatively, D is TRBD1 (6 bases). This CDR3 contains 18 residues. Germline-derived CDR1 and CDR2 are KGHSH and LQKENI. Trimming took 3 bases from V and 0 from J, leaving 15 bases between them. This chain's CDR3 is CASSPSSTGSSYNSPLHF. The CDR3 nucleotides read TGTGCCAGCTCACCTAGCTCAACAGGGAGCTCCTATAATTCACCCCTCCACTTT. The full variable domain, completed using reference TRBV18 and TRBJ1-6, is NAGVMQNPRHLVRRRGQEARLRCSPMKGHSHVYWYRQLPEEGLKFMVYLQKENIIDESGMPKERFSAEFPKEGPSILRIQQVVRGDSAAYFCASSPSSTGSSYNSPLHFGNGTRLTVT.

This chain joins TRBV18 and TRBJ2-4; 10 nucleotides line up with TRBD2. CDR1 and CDR2 from the germline V gene are KGHSH and LQKENI. The CDR3 sequence is 17 residues long. V was pared by 1 base and J by 6 bases, with 9 bases of the junction left unmatched. The CDR3 coding sequence is TGTGCCAGCTCACCACTCACTAGCGGGAATAACCCAAACATTCAGTACTTC. This sequence encodes CASSPLTSGNNPNIQYF.

The CDR3 nucleotides read TGTGCCAGCAGCCCCGGGGGGGGGATGAAGAACGAGCAGTACTTC. Translated: CASSPGGGMKNEQYF. V usage is TRBV13 and J usage is TRBJ2-7; 8 bases match TRBD2. The CDR3 extends over 15 amino acids. The germline V gene encodes CDR1 PRHDT and CDR2 FYEKMQ (reference sequence). V shed 5 bases and J 5 bases; nucleotides not matched to a gene: 11.

The gene calls are TRBV6-6 and TRBJ2-7; 7 bases align to TRBD1. This CDR3 has 14 amino acids. Germline V CDR1 and CDR2: MNHNY, SVGAGI (reference sequence). With 6 bases clipped from V and 0 bases from J, the junction kept 5 bases outside the gene matches. The CDR3 reads CASSSTGVSYEQYF. CDR3 DNA: TGTGCCAGCAGCTCTACAGGGGTCTCCTACGAGCAGTACTTC.

The rearrangement uses TRBV28 and TRBJ2-3; 13 positions match TRBD2. Germline CDR1 reads MDHEN; CDR2 reads SYDVKM. The CDR3 extends over 18 amino acids. Trimming cost V 7 bases and J 0 bases; bases outside gene matches: 10. The CDR3 DNA follows: TGTGCCAGCAATATAGTGGGGACTAGCGGGACTAGCACAGATACGCAGTATTTT. Its protein is CASNIVGTSGTSTDTQYF. The whole variable domain, remainder taken from reference TRBV28 and TRBJ2-3, is DVKVTQSSRYLVKRTGEKVFLECVQDMDHENMFWYRQDPGLGLRLIYFSYDVKMKEKGDIPEGYSVSREKKERFSLILESASTNQTSMYLCASNIVGTSGTSTDTQYFGPGTRLTVL.